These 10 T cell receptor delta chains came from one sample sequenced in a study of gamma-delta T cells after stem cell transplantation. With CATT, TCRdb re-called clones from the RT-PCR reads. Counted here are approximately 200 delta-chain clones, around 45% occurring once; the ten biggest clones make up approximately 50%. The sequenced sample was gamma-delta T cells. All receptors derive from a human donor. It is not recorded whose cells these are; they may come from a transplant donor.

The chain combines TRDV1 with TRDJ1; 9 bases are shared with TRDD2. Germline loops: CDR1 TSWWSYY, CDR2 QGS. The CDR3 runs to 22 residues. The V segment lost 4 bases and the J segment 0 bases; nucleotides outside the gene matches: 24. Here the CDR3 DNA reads TGTGCTCTTGGGGCCCCCCCGGCCTTCCTACCCCCACTGGGGCTGTACACCGATAAACTCATCTTT. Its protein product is CALGAPPAFLPPLGLYTDKLIF.

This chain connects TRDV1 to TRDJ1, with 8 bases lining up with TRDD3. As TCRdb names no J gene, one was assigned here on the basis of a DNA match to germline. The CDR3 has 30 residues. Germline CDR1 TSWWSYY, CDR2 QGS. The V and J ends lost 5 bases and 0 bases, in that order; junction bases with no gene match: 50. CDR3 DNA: TGTGCTCTTGGGCGTGAATTCACCAGTCAGTGGGCGGTGCTGGGGGACCCTGGGGGGAATCTCATTCGGTACACCGATAAACTCATCTTT. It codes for CALGREFTSQWAVLGDPGGNLIRYTDKLIF.

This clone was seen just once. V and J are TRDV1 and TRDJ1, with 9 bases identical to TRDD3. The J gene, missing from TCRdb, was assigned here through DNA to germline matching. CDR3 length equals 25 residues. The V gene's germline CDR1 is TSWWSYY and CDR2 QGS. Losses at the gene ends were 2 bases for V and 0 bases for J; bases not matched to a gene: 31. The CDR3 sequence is CALGEVIYSRIILLGDGEYTDKLIF. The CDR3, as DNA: TGTGCTCTTGGGGAAGTAATCTACAGTCGCATCATTTTGCTGGGGGATGGGGAGTACACCGATAAACTCATCTTT.

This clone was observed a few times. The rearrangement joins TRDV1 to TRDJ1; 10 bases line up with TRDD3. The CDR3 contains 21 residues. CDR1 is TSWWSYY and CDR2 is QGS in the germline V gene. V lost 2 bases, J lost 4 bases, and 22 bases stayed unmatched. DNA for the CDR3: TGTGCTCTTGGGGAATCCTGGGTGCGGGACTGGGGGATCCCCAAGGACGATAAACTCATCTTT. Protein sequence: CALGESWVRDWGIPKDDKLIF.

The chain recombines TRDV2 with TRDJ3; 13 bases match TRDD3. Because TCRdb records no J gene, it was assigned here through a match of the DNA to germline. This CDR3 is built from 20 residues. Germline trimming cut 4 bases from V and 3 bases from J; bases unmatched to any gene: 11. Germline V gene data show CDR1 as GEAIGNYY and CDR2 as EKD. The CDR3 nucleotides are TGTGCCTGTGATTTTCGTACTGGGGGATACGCGGACTGGGACACCCGACAGATGTTTTTC. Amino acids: CACDFRTGGYADWDTRQMFF.

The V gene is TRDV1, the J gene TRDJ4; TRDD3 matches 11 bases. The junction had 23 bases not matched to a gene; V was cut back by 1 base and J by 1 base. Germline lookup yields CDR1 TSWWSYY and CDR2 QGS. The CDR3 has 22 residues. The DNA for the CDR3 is TGTGCTCTTGGGGAACCCTATTTCCTACCCTGGGTGTTGGGGGATACGCTCAGACCCCTGATCTTT. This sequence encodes CALGEPYFLPWVLGDTLRPLIF.

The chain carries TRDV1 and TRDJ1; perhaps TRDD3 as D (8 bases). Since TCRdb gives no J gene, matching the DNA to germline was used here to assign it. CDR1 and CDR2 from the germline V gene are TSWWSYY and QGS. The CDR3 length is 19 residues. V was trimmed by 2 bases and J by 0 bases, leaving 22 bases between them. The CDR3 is CALGEVFLLGVLHTDKLIF. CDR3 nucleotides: TGTGCTCTTGGGGAAGTTTTCCTACTGGGGGTCCTCCACACCGATAAACTCATCTTT.

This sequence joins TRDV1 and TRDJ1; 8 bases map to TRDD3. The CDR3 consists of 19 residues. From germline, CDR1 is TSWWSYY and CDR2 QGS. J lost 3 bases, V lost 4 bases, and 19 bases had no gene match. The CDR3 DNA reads TGTGCTCTTGGGGGCGGGGACCTACCCCCAGTACTGGGGGCCGATAAACTCATCTTT. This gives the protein CALGGGDLPPVLGADKLIF.

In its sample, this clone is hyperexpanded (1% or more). The CDR3 region is CACDTAEGHSWDTRQMFF. The CDR3 nucleotides are TGTGCCTGTGACACCGCGGAGGGACACTCCTGGGACACCCGACAGATGTTTTTC. The rearrangement links TRDV2 to TRDJ3; D gene unclear. The V and J ends lost 0 bases and 0 bases respectively, with 11 bases between them. The CDR3 contains 18 residues. The germline V gene has CDR1 GEAIGNYY and CDR2 EKD.

The CDR3 coding sequence is TGTGCTCTTGGGGTCCCGCCTAACCCGGTAAACACCGATAAACTCATCTTT. Its protein product is CALGVPPNPVNTDKLIF. The chain couples TRDV1 to TRDJ1; D not certain. No J gene was available from TCRdb, and it was assigned here by a germline match of the DNA. There are 17 residues in the CDR3. V was clipped by 4 bases and J by 0 bases, with 18 bases between them. Germline CDR1 and CDR2: TSWWSYY and QGS.